This record concerns one T cell receptor (beta chain) sequence. The sample holds many counts of this clone. Its antigen is currently not known. No base qualities exist here, and no much larger clone lies one base off it. The CDR3 spans 15 residues, from the cysteine through the phenylalanine. The entry retains the CDR3 DNA only, 45 bases that are in frame from base 1. The CDR1 and CDR2 encoded by the germline V gene are MNHNS and SASEGT. Trimmed from V: 4 bases; trimmed from J: 7 bases; junction bases lacking a gene match: 8. The data originate from a study of shared clonotypes between healthy human individuals (dated by TCRdb to the early 2020s). At the level of the whole study: A couple of women and a few men aged 18 to 49 years were included in the cohort. To estimate repertoire size and how much clonotypes are shared between individuals, the study performed deep sequencing of blood TCR repertoires from about five healthy adults. Libraries were prepared and TCR repertoires were sequenced by different laboratories using diverse techniques, in order to increase sequencing depth and limit assay-specific biases. Per donor, leukapheresis produced somewhere between about 0.85 and 10 billion PBMCs. The research as a whole found: Because the study included only a small number of donors, the genetic and exposure-history diversity represented was limited. Pairwise subsampling indicated that sequencing depth was expected to affect the degree of clonotype sharing among donors. Only blood was sampled, and tissue TCR repertoires likely differ from those in blood.

Healthy HIV-negative adults with no recently reported acute infections or vaccinations were included as donors. All donors were Caucasian adults living in Nashville, Tennessee, USA. In the unsorted samples, 70 million to 90 million PBMCs were counted, and genomic DNA was extracted using the QIAamp DNA Blood Mini kit. After blood collection by leukapheresis, PBMCs were isolated using Ficoll-Histopaque density gradient centrifugation and then cryopreserved in the vapor phase of liquid nitrogen. TCR CDR3 regions were amplified from genomic DNA by multiplex PCR using the deep immunoSEQ assay. Extracted genomic DNA from each cell subset was distributed evenly across all wells of several immunoSEQ 96-well plates, and each plate was treated as a replicate. For unsorted PBMC, 300 ng genomic DNA, equal to approximately 30,000 T cell genomes, was loaded into each replicate PCR. Genomic DNA from unsorted PBMC was sequenced over ten immunoSEQ deep assay plates. Purified libraries were quantified with a Qubit 3.0 fluorometer, sized on a Bioanalyzer 2100, and re-quantified with the KAPA Library Quantification kit. A separate single-read 150-cycle Illumina NextSeq 550 flow cell was used to sequence each immunoSEQ 96-well plate. The authors' pipeline ran thus. Because only junctional sequences without quality scores were contained in the immunoSEQ output, filtering matching that applied to full-length reads could not be performed. Sequences were annotated with PyIR, a Python wrapper for IgBLAST v1.9, and V/J genes and CDR3 were assigned using IMGT germline references. Reads with weak V/J assignments (E-value above 1e-6), missing CDR3, stop codons, out-of-frame junctions, or ambiguous translated residues were removed. V3J clonotypes were defined as sequences sharing the same inferred V gene, J gene, and CDR3 amino acid sequence. To compute the percentage overlap between repertoires, the number of shared unique clonotypes was divided by the size of the smaller repertoire. Repertoire richness was assessed with RTK rarefaction, the Chao1 estimator, and Recon v2.1 estimates of unobserved clonotypes. Held by TCRdb, this immuneACCESS table contains in-frame sequences only and omits some clones. Under half of the omission traces to an unresolved V gene where checked; the cause of the rest is unknown. V and J calls and clone size are those listed in that table; D and trimming were worked out from the DNA. The sample table contains about 460,000 clones; only one count was recorded for 70% to 80% of them. The ten top clones hold 12% of the sample.

The V and J segments used are TRBV6-1 and TRBJ2-2, with 8 bases matching TRBD2. The sequence came from a woman aged 40 to 50 in good health. Some clones in this sample may be carry-over from other donors' samples. Material for sequencing was PBMCs. For the CDR3, the sequence is CASSVEAGEVGELFF. In nucleotides, the sequence is TGTGCCAGCAGTGTAGAAGCGGGAGAGGTCGGGGAGCTGTTTTTT.